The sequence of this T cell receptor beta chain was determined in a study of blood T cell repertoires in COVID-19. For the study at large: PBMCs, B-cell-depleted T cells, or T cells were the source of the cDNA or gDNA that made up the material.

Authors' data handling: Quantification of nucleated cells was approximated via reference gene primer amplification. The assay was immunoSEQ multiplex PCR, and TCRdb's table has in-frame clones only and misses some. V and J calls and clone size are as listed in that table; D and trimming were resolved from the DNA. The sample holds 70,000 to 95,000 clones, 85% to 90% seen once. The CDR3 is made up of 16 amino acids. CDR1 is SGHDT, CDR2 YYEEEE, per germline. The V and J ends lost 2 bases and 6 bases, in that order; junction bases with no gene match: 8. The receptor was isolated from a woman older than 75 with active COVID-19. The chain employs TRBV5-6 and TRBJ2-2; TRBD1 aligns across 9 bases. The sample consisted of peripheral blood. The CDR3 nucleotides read TGTGCCAGCAGCTTTCGCGGACAGGGGTATTCCGGGGAGCTGTTTTTT. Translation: CASSFRGQGYSGELFF. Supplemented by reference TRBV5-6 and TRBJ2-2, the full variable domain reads DAGVTQSPTHLIKTRGQQVTLRCSPKSGHDTVSWYQQALGQGPQFIFQYYEEEERQRGNFPDRFSGHQFPNYSSELNVNALLLGDSALYLCASSFRGQGYSGELFFGEGSRLTVL.